This passage covers 11 T cell receptor beta chains from one sample sequenced in a study of blood T cells in healthy people across ages (dated by TCRdb to 2013 to 2016). Libraries were prepared through 5' RACE. Sequencer: Illumina HiSeq 2500. A second PCR of about 7 to 12 cycles was run with a J-beta primer mix and a sample-barcoded 5' primer. TCRdb applied fastp at Q25 and MiXCR to the public reads, then kept only in-frame beta chains. Under each unique CDR3 protein, matching rows form one entry showing the most common genes and DNA. Within this sample are roughly 1.4 million distinct CDR3 sequences, with approximately 60% of them counted one time only. The top ten constitute approximately 7% of the sample. Sequenced: blood. The receptors were gathered from a man in his late teens or twenties in good health.

The chain carries TRBV20-1 and TRBJ2-7; D ambiguous. This CDR3 is 13 amino acids long. V dropped 2 bases and J dropped 3 bases, with 11 bases sitting between them. Germline V gene lookup returns CDR1 DFQATT and CDR2 SNEGSKA (reference sequence). CDR3 nucleotides: TGCAGTGCTAGAAGGTCGCTGTACTACGAGCAGTACTTC. Protein: CSARRSLYYEQYF.

The chain employs TRBV12-3 or TRBV12-4 and TRBJ2-1; 10 bases are shared with TRBD1. CDR3 length equals 18 residues. Losses at the gene ends were 1 base for V and 3 bases for J; bases not matched to a gene: 9. CDR3 residues: CASSLERGGQGGYNEQFF. DNA for the CDR3: TGTGCCAGCAGTTTAGAAAGGGGTGGACAGGGGGGCTACAATGAGCAGTTCTTC.

This clonotype occurred a few times. The chain carries TRBV6-2 or TRBV6-3 and TRBJ1-4; no reliable D call. This CDR3 region has 12 residues. Looked up from germline, CDR1 is MNHEY and CDR2 is SVGEGT. With 3 bases removed from V and 7 bases from J, the gap between germline ends came to 6 bases. Here the CDR3 reads CASSYGSEKLFF. The CDR3 bases are TGTGCCAGCAGTTATGGAAGTGAAAAACTGTTTTTT.

V gene TRBV28 combines with J gene TRBJ1-2, with a possible D match to TRBD1 (5 bases). Germline CDR1 is MDHEN and CDR2 is SYDVKM. V was cut by 5 bases and J by 8 bases, with 21 bases left in between. CDR3 length: 15 amino acids. The CDR3 sequence: CASSPPQGPTSGYTF. The CDR3 DNA reads as TGTGCCAGCAGTCCCCCGCAGGGACCCACGTCCGGCTACACCTTC.

Only a few counts were recorded for this clonotype. This sequence joins TRBV7-7 and TRBJ2-5; D uncertain. The V end was cut by 3 bases, the J end by 3 bases, with 8 bases between. The CDR3 length is 13 residues. The germline gives CDR1 SSHAT, CDR2 FNYEAQ (reference sequence). For the CDR3, the DNA is TGTGCCAGCAGCTTGCGAGAGAAAGAGACCCAGTACTTC. Its protein product is CASSLREKETQYF.

This clonotype came up a few times. The J gene is TRBJ2-7, the V gene TRBV15; D gene ambiguous. From germline, CDR1 is LNHNV and CDR2 YYDKDF (reference sequence). Trimming cost V 8 bases and J 7 bases, with 15 bases left between them. The CDR3 is 12 amino acids. The CDR3 region is CATGDPHNEQYF. In DNA, the CDR3 is TGTGCCACCGGCGACCCTCACAATGAGCAGTACTTC.

The chain recombines TRBV6-6 with TRBJ2-5; D is undetermined. CDR1 is MNHNY, CDR2 SVGAGI, per germline (reference sequence). V was trimmed by 7 bases and J by 1 base, leaving 19 bases between them. The CDR3 is made up of 16 amino acids. The CDR3 region is CASNRDSFFPQETQYF. CDR3 sequence (DNA): TGTGCCAGCAATCGAGACTCCTTTTTCCCCCAAGAGACCCAGTACTTC.

The rearrangement links TRBV14 to TRBJ1-2, with no clear D. CDR3 length equals 13 residues. V lost 0 bases to trimming and J lost 8 bases, with 10 bases between them. The germline V gene encodes CDR1 SGHDN and CDR2 FVKESK. The CDR3 nucleotides read TGTGCCAGCAGCCAAGAACGCGACTGGGGCTACACCTTC. Its translation is CASSQERDWGYTF.

V usage is TRBV6-6 and J usage is TRBJ2-1, with D tentatively TRBD1 (6 bases). The CDR3 length is 14 residues. Germline V gene sequence: CDR1 MNHNY, CDR2 SVGAGI (reference sequence). V dropped 5 bases and J dropped 10 bases, with 18 bases sitting between them. The CDR3: CASSDAGPTGEQFF. The CDR3 DNA is TGTGCCAGCAGTGACGCAGGGCCGACAGGAGAGCAGTTCTTC.

This clonotype was seen a few times. This chain joins TRBV10-3 and TRBJ1-2; D ambiguous. V was cut by 3 bases and J by 4 bases, with 9 bases left in between. The CDR3 has 13 amino acids. CDR1 is ENHRY and CDR2 is SYGVKD in the germline V gene. CDR3 DNA: TGTGCCATCAGTGATAATTACCTCTATGGCTACACCTTC. As protein: CAISDNYLYGYTF.

The rearrangement uses TRBV13 and TRBJ2-3, with D unresolved. The V end was cut by 2 bases, the J end by 6 bases, with 9 bases between. CDR3 length equals 13 residues. Germline V gene sequence: CDR1 PRHDT, CDR2 FYEKMQ (reference sequence). The chain's CDR3 is CASSLFLEDTQYF. The CDR3 region has the DNA TGTGCCAGCAGCTTATTTCTGGAGGATACGCAGTATTTT.